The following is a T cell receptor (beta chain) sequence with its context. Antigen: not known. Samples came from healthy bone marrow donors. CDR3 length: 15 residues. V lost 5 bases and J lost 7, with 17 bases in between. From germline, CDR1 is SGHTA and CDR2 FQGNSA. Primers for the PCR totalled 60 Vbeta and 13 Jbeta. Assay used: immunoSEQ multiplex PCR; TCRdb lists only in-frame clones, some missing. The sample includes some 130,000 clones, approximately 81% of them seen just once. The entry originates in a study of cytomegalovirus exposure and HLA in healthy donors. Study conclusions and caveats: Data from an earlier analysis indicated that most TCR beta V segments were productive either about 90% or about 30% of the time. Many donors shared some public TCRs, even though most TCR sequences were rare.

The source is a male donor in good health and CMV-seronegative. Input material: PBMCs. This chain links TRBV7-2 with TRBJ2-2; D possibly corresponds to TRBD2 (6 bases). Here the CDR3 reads CASSVGGGPSGELFF. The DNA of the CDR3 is TGTGCCAGCAGCGTAGGTGGAGGGCCGAGCGGGGAGCTGTTTTTT.